The TCR beta chain described here comes from a study of T cell changes during pregnancy in multiple sclerosis. Method: immunoSEQ multiplex PCR; TCRdb's copy keeps in-frame clones and lacks some. The data contain approximately 28,000 clones, 90% to 95% of them seen just once; the ten biggest clones take up about 4.9%. The length of the CDR3 is 17 residues. V lost 1 base to trimming and J lost 2 bases, with 19 bases between them. Per germline, CDR1 SGHDT and CDR2 YYEEEE. The starting material was peripheral blood, obtained in the first trimester of pregnancy. The source of this sequence is a female donor in good health, enrolled as a control in a pregnancy study. V and J are TRBV5-6 and TRBJ2-7; a possible D gene is TRBD2 (6 bases). CDR3 nucleotides: TGTGCCAGCAGCTTGTTTAGTGATACCCCGGGGGCCTACGAGCAGTACTTC. It specifies CASSLFSDTPGAYEQYF.